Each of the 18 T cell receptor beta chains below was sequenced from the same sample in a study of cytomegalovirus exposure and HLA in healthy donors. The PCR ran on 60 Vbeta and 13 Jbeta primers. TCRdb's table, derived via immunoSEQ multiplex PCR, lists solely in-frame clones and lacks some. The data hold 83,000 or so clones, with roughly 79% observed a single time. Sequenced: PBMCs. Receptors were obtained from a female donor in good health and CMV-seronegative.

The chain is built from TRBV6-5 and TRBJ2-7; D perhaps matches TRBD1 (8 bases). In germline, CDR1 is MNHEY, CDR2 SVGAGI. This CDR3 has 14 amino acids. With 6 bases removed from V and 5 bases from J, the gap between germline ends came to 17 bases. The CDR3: CASSLNRGGDEQYF. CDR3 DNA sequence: TGTGCCAGCAGCCTCAACAGGGGGGGTGACGAGCAGTACTTC.

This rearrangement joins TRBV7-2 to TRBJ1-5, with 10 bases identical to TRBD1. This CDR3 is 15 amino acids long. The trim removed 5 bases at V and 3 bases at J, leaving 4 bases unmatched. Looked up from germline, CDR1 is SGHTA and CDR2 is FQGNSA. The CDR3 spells CASSTGQGFNQPQHF. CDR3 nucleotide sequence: TGTGCCAGCAGCACGGGACAGGGGTTCAATCAGCCCCAGCATTTT.

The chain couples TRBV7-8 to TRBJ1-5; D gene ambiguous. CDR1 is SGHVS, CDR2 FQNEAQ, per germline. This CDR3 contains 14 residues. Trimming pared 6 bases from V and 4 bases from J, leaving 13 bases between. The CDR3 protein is CASSQSRENQPQHF. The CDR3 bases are TGTGCCAGCAGTCAAAGTCGGGAAAATCAGCCCCAGCATTTT. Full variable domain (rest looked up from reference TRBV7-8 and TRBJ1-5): GAGVSQSPRYKVAKRGQDVALRCDPISGHVSLFWYQQALGQGPEFLTYFQNEAQLDKSGLPSDRFFAERPEGSVSTLKIQRTQQEDSAVYLCASSQSRENQPQHFGDGTRLSIL.

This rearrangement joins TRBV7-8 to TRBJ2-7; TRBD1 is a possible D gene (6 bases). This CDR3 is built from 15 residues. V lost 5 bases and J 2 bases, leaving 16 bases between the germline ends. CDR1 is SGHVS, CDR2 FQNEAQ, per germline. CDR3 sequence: CASSKTGILTYEQYF. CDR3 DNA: TGTGCCAGCAGCAAAACAGGGATCCTAACCTACGAGCAGTACTTC.

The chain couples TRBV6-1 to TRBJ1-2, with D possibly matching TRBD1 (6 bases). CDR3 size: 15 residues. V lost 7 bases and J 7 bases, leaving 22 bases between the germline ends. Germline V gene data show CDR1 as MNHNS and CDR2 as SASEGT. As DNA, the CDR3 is TGTGCCAGCACCCAACAATCGGGGGGGCTGGGTGGCTACACCTTC. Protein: CASTQQSGGLGGYTF.

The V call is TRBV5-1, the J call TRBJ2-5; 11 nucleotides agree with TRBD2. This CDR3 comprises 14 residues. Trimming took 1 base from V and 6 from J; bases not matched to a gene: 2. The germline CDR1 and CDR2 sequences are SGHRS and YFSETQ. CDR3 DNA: TGCGCCAGCAGCTTGACTAGCGGGAGTCAGACCCAGTACTTC. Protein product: CASSLTSGSQTQYF.

The chain's CDR3 is CASNHIAGPYGELFF. The CDR3 nucleotides are TGTGCCAGCAACCACATAGCGGGGCCCTACGGGGAGCTGTTTTTT. This chain uses TRBV5-8 with TRBJ2-2; 8 bases fit TRBD2. Germline V gives CDR1 SGHTS, CDR2 YDEGEE. With V trimmed by 6 bases and J by 7 bases, 11 bases remained unmatched. The CDR3 spans 15 residues. Full variable domain (outside the CDR3, taken from reference TRBV5-8 and TRBJ2-2): EAGVTQSPTHLIKTRGQQATLRCSPISGHTSVYWYQQALGLGLQFLLWYDEGEERNRGNFPPRFSGRQFPNYSSELNVNALELEDSALYLCASNHIAGPYGELFFGEGSRLTVL.

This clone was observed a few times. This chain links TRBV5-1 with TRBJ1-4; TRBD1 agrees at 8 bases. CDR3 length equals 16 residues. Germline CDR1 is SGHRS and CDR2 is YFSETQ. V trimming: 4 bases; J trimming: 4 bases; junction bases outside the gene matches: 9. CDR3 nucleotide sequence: TGCGCCAGCAGCGCGCGACAGGGGCAGGGTAATGAAAAACTGTTTTTT. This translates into CASSARQGQGNEKLFF.

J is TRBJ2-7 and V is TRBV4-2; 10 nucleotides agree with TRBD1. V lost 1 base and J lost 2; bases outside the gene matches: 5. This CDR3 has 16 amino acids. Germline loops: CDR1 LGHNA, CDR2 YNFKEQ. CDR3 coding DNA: TGTGCCAGCAGCCAAGCAACCGGGACAGGGGCCTACGAGCAGTACTTC. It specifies CASSQATGTGAYEQYF.

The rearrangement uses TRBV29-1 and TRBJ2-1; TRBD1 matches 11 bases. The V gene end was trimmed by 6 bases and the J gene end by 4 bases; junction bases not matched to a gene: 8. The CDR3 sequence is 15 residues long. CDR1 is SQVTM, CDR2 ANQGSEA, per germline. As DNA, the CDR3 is TGCAGCGTCCTGAGCGGGACAGGGGGATACAATGAGCAGTTCTTC. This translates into CSVLSGTGGYNEQFF.

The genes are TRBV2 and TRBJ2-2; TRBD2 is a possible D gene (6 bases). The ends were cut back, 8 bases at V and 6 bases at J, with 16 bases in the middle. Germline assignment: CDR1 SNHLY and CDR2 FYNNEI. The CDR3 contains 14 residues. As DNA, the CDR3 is TGTGCCAGCGCGGACGGGGGAAACTCCGGGGAGCTGTTTTTT. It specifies CASADGGNSGELFF.

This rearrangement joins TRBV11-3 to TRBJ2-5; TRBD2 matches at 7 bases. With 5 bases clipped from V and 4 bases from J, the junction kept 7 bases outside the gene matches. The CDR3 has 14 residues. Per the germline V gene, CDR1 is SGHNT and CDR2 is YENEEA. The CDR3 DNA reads TGTGCCAGCAGCCCATCCGGACTAGTAGAGACCCAGTACTTC. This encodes CASSPSGLVETQYF. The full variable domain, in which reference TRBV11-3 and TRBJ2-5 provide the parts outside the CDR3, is EAGVVQSPRYKIIEKKQPVAFWCNPISGHNTLYWYLQNLGQGPELLIRYENEEAVDDSQLPKDRFSAERLKGVDSTLKIQPAELGDSAVYLCASSPSGLVETQYFGPGTRLLVL.

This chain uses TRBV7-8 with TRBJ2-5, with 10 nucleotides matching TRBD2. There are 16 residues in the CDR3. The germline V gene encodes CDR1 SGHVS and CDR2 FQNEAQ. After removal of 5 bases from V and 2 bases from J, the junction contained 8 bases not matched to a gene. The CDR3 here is CASSPLLTSGQETQYF. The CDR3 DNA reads TGTGCCAGCAGCCCCCTTTTGACTAGCGGGCAAGAGACCCAGTACTTC.

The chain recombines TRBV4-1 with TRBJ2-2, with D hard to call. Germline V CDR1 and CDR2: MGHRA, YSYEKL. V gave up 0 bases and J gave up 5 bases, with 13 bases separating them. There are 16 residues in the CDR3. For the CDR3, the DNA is TGCGCCAGCAGCCAAGATAGAGGCATACTGACCGGGGAGCTGTTTTTT. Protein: CASSQDRGILTGELFF.

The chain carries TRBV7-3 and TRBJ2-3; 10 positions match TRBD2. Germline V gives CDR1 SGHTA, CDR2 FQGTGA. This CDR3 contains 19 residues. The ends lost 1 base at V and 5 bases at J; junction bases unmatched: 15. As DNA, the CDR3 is TGTGCCAGCAGCTTAAAGCTACGGACGGGTAGCGGGGGGTTAGATACGCAGTATTTT. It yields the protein CASSLKLRTGSGGLDTQYF.

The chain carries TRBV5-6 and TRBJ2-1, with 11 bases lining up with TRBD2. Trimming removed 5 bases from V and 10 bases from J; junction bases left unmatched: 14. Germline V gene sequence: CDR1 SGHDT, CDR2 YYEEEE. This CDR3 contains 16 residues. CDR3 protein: CASRDRGLAGGGEQFF. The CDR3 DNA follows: TGTGCCAGCAGAGACAGGGGTCTAGCGGGGGGCGGGGAGCAGTTCTTC.

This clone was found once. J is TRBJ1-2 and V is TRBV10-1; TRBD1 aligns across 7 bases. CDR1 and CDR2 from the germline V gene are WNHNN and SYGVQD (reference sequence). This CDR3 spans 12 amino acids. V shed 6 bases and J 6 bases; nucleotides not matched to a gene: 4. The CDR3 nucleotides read TGCGCCAGCAGCGGCGACAGGGATGGCTACACCTTC. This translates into CASSGDRDGYTF.

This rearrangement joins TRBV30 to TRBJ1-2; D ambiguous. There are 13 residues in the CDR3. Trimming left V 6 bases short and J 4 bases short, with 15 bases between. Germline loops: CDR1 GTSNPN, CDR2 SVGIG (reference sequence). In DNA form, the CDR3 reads TGTGCCTGTACCGGGGAGTTAGGCTATGGCTACACCTTC. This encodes CACTGELGYGYTF. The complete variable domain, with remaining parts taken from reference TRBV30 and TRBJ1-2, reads SQTIHQWPATLVQPVGSPLSLECTVEGTSNPNLYWYRQAAGRGLQLLFYSVGIGQISSEVPQNLSASRPQDRQFILSSKKLLLSDSGFYLCACTGELGYGYTFGSGTRLTVV.